This T cell receptor beta chain was recorded in a study of memory B cells and T cells in multiple sclerosis. Findings and limits, study-wide: Clone-set sizes differed between compartments, so shared clonotype counts needed normalization.

Profiled with immunoSEQ multiplex PCR; TCRdb holds only in-frame clones, not every one. This sample carries 46,000 or so clones, roughly four fifths of them seen once, and the ten largest clones take 0.9% to 1.3%. Germline V CDR1 and CDR2: ENHRY, SYGVKD. The CDR3 loop spans 14 amino acids. The V gene lost 4 bases and the J gene lost 4 bases, with 10 bases spanning the gap. After stimulus-free culture, autoproliferating CFSE-dim and non-proliferating CFSE-high T cells were sequenced separately. Pooled replicate wells came from about 50 million CFSE-labeled PBMCs cultured 6 to 8 days without stimulus. The PBMCs received about 0.5 uM CFSE and serum-free culture with no added stimuli. Notes on this clone: Its specificity is unknown.

The rearrangement joins TRBV10-3 to TRBJ1-4; D perhaps matches TRBD1 (6 bases). This TCR was sampled from a human donor with multiple sclerosis. Sequencing was done on a sample of PBMCs from blood kept in culture. CDR3: CAISAGELNEKLFF. The CDR3 nucleotides read TGTGCCATCAGTGCAGGGGAGCTTAATGAAAAACTGTTTTTT.